A single sample gave rise to the 13 T cell receptor beta chains below, sequenced in a study of lymphopenia after photon versus proton radiotherapy (dated 2019 in TCRdb). The library was produced with the immunoSEQ multiplex PCR assay. What TCRdb holds here is the immuneACCESS table cut down to in-frame rearrangements. Part of the clones is not present; checked against another copy, under half of the missing clones reflect an unresolved V gene, and the others are unexplained. Here the sample has 25,000 to 30,000 clones; more than 75% occur a single time. The ten largest clones capture around 47% of the sample. The material was peripheral blood, obtained from a patient treated with proton-based radiotherapy. The receptors shown here come from a woman aged 55-70 years with cholangiocarcinoma. Some clones in this sample may be carry-over from other donors' samples.

V gene TRBV6-5 combines with J gene TRBJ1-2, with no clear D. This CDR3 has 13 residues. CDR1 is MNHEY and CDR2 is SVGAGI in the germline V gene. V lost 2 bases and J 1 base, leaving 5 bases between the germline ends. As DNA, the CDR3 is TGTGCCAGCAGTTACGACTTTAACTATGGCTACACCTTC. This translates into CASSYDFNYGYTF.

V is TRBV7-2 and J is TRBJ1-2, with D maybe TRBD1 (5 bases). The CDR3 has 15 residues. Deletions cut 1 base from V and 5 bases from J, with 14 bases between. Looked up from germline, CDR1 is SGHTA and CDR2 is FQGNSA. The CDR3 reads CASSLESSRAYGYTF. The CDR3 region has the DNA TGTGCCAGCAGCTTAGAGAGTAGCAGGGCGTATGGCTACACCTTC.

This clone was seen just once. This chain uses TRBV6-5 with TRBJ2-3, with 8 nucleotides matching TRBD2. The J segment lost 0 bases and the V segment lost 4 bases, leaving 3 bases of the junction unmatched. The CDR3 is made up of 15 amino acids. The V gene's germline CDR1 is MNHEY and CDR2 SVGAGI. Here the CDR3 reads CASSFVAGSTDTQYF. CDR3 sequence (DNA): TGTGCCAGCAGTTTCGTAGCGGGGAGCACAGATACGCAGTATTTT.

The gene calls are TRBV18 and TRBJ2-7; a weak D match, TRBD2 (5 bases). Trimming removed 3 bases at V and 0 bases at J, with 15 bases between. The CDR3 spans 16 residues. Germline V gene data show CDR1 as KGHSH and CDR2 as LQKENI. CDR3 residues: CASSPTTRSHSYEQYF. CDR3 sequence (DNA): TGTGCCAGCTCACCGACTACCCGCAGCCACTCCTACGAGCAGTACTTC.

The chain recombines TRBV12-5 with TRBJ2-2; D perhaps matches TRBD2 (5 bases). The germline V gene encodes CDR1 LGHNT and CDR2 FRNRAP. This CDR3 spans 14 amino acids. Trimming removed 5 bases at V and 2 bases at J, with 9 bases between. The CDR3, as DNA: TGTGCTAGTGGTACTGGGAGCAACACCGGGGAGCTGTTTTTT. It is translated as CASGTGSNTGELFF.

The chain combines TRBV6-6 with TRBJ1-1; 9 bases align to TRBD1. Per germline, CDR1 MNHNY and CDR2 SVGAGI (reference sequence). The CDR3 covers 15 residues. J was trimmed by 5 bases and V by 4 bases; bases with no gene match: 8. CDR3 sequence (DNA): TGTGCCAGCAGTTTTAGAGGGACAGGGTTGACTGAAGCTTTCTTT. The encoded protein is CASSFRGTGLTEAFF.

This clone showed up just once. The genes are TRBV5-4 and TRBJ2-2; weak D call: TRBD1 (6 bases). The V gene lost 2 bases and the J gene lost 3 bases, with 14 bases spanning the gap. Germline V CDR1 and CDR2: SGHNT, YYREEE (reference sequence). CDR3 length equals 16 residues. The CDR3 nucleotides read TGTGCCAGCAGCTTCGGGCTGGGGGCAGACACCGGGGAGCTGTTTTTT. Translation: CASSFGLGADTGELFF. The full variable domain, rest sourced from reference TRBV5-4 and TRBJ2-2, is ETGVTQSPTHLIKTRGQQVTLRCSSQSGHNTVSWYQQALGQGPQFIFQYYREEENGRGNFPPRFSGLQFPNYSSELNVNALELDDSALYLCASSFGLGADTGELFFGEGSRLTVL.

The chain has TRBV5-1 and TRBJ1-1; 7 bases match TRBD1. CDR3 length: 13 residues. The V gene end was trimmed by 4 bases and the J gene end by 5 bases; junction bases not matched to a gene: 5. Germline V lookup: CDR1 SGHRS, CDR2 YFSETQ. The CDR3 region has the DNA TGCGCCAGCAGCCACAGGGGTGGGACTGAAGCTTTCTTT. This translates into CASSHRGGTEAFF.

The chain joins TRBV11-2 to TRBJ2-1, with TRBD2 matching over 10 bases. The CDR3 totals 15 residues. CDR1 SGHAT and CDR2 FQNNGV come from the germline V gene. V shed 4 bases, J shed 5 bases, and the junction held 5 bases outside the gene matches. The CDR3 reads CASSSERGGHNEQFF. The DNA for the CDR3 is TGTGCCAGCAGCTCCGAGCGGGGGGGCCACAATGAGCAGTTCTTC. The full variable domain, its missing parts supplied by reference TRBV11-2 and TRBJ2-1, is EAGVAQSPRYKIIEKRQSVAFWCNPISGHATLYWYQQILGQGPKLLIQFQNNGVVDDSQLPKDRFSAERLKGVDSTLKIQPAKLEDSAVYLCASSSERGGHNEQFFGPGTRLTVL.

CDR3 nucleotide sequence: TGCGCCAGCAGTGCCTGGACAGGGGCGAACACCGGGGAGCTGTTTTTT. Its protein is CASSAWTGANTGELFF. The J gene is TRBJ2-2, the V gene TRBV10-1, with 9 bases lining up with TRBD1. The junction had 3 bases not matched to a gene; V was cut back by 4 bases and J by 0 bases. The germline gives CDR1 WNHNN, CDR2 SYGVQD (reference sequence). This CDR3 is 16 amino acids long.

DNA of the CDR3: TGTGCCAGCAGTCCCCTGGGAGCGGGGTCCTACAATGAGCAGTTCTTC. Residues: CASSPLGAGSYNEQFF. The gene calls are TRBV27 and TRBJ2-1, with TRBD2 identical over 7 bases. The length of the CDR3 is 16 residues. V lost 5 bases to trimming and J lost 1 base; unmatched junction nucleotides: 8. Germline V gene data show CDR1 as MNHEY and CDR2 as SMNVEV (reference sequence).

This rearrangement joins TRBV18 to TRBJ2-7; 8 positions match TRBD2. With 3 bases clipped from V and 0 bases from J, the junction kept 1 base outside the gene matches. The germline gives CDR1 KGHSH, CDR2 LQKENI. The CDR3 totals 14 residues. The chain's CDR3 is CASSPGLVSYEQYF. The CDR3 bases are TGTGCCAGCTCACCGGGACTAGTCTCCTACGAGCAGTACTTC. Filled out from reference TRBV18 and TRBJ2-7, the complete variable domain reads NAGVMQNPRHLVRRRGQEARLRCSPMKGHSHVYWYRQLPEEGLKFMVYLQKENIIDESGMPKERFSAEFPKEGPSILRIQQVVRGDSAAYFCASSPGLVSYEQYFGPGTRLTVT.

This chain joins TRBV7-3 and TRBJ2-2; D possibly corresponds to TRBD2 (6 bases). Trimming left V 5 bases short and J 5 bases short, with 15 bases between. The CDR3 consists of 15 residues. Germline CDR1 is SGHTA and CDR2 is FQGTGA. CDR3 sequence: CASSLSGWGTGELFF. Here the CDR3 DNA reads TGTGCCAGCAGCCTAAGCGGGTGGGGTACCGGGGAGCTGTTTTTT.